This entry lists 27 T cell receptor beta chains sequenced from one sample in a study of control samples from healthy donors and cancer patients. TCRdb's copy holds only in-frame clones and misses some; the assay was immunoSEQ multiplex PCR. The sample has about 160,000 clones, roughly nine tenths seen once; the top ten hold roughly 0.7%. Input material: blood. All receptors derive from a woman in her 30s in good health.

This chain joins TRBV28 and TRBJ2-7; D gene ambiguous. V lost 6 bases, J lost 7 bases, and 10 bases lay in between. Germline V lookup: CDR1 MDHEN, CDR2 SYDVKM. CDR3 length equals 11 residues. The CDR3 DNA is TGTGCCAGCAGCGCCCGGCGGGAGCAGTACTTC. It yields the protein CASSARREQYF.

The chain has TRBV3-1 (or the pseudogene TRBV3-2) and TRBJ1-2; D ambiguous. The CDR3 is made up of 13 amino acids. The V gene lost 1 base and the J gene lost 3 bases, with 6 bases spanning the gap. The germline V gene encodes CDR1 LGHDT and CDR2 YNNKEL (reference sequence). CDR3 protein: CASSQVRDYGYTF. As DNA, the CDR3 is TGTGCCAGCAGCCAAGTACGGGACTATGGCTACACCTTC.

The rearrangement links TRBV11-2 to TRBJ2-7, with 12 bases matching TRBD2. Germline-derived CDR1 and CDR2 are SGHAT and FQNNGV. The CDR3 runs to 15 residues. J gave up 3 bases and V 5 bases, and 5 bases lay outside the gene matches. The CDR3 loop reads CASSVLAGGVYEQYF. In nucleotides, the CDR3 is TGTGCCAGCAGCGTTCTAGCGGGAGGGGTCTACGAGCAGTACTTC.

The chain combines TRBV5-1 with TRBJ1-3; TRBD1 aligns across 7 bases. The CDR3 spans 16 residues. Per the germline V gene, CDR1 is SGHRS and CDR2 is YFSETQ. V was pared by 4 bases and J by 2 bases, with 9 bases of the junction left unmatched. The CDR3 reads CASSTTGVYAGNTIYF. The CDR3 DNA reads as TGCGCCAGCAGCACCACAGGGGTATATGCTGGAAACACCATATATTTT.

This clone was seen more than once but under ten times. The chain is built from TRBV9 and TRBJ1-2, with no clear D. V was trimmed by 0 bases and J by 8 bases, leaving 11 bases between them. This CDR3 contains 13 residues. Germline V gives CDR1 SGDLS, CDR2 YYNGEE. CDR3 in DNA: TGTGCCAGCAGCGTAGGGGAGACTGCCGGCTACACCTTC. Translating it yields CASSVGETAGYTF.

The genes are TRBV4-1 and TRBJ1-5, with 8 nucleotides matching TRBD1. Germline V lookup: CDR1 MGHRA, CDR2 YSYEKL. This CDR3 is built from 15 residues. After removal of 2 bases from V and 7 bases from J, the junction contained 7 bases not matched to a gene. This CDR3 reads CASSQLGQGAQPQHF. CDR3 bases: TGCGCCAGCAGCCAACTTGGACAGGGTGCCCAGCCCCAGCATTTT.

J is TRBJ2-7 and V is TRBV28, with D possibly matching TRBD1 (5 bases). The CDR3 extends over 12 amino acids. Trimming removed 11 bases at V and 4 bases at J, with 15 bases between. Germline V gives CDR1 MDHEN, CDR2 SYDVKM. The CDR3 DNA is TGTGCCGCCAACACAGGCGGTTACGAGCAGTACTTC. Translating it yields CAANTGGYEQYF.

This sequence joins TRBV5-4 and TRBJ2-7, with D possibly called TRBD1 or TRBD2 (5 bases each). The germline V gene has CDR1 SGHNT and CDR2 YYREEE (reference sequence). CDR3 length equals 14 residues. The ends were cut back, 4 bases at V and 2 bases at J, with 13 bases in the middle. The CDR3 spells CASSRRDRPYEQYF. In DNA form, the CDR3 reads TGTGCCAGCAGCAGACGGGACCGACCCTACGAGCAGTACTTC.

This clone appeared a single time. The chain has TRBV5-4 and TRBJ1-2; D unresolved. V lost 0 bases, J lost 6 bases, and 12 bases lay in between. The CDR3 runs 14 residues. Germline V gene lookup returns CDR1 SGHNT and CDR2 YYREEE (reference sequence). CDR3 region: CASSLDSQNNGYTF. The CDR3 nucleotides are TGTGCCAGCAGCTTGGACAGCCAGAATAATGGCTACACCTTC. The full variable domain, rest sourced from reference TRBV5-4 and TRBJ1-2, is ETGVTQSPTHLIKTRGQQVTLRCSSQSGHNTVSWYQQALGQGPQFIFQYYREEENGRGNFPPRFSGLQFPNYSSELNVNALELDDSALYLCASSLDSQNNGYTFGSGTRLTVV.

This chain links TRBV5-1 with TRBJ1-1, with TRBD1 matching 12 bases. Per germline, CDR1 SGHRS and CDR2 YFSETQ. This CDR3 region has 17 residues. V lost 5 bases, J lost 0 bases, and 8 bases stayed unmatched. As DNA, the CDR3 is TGCGCCAGCAGTTCGCGGGACAGGGGGCCCCTGAACACTGAAGCTTTCTTT. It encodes CASSSRDRGPLNTEAFF.

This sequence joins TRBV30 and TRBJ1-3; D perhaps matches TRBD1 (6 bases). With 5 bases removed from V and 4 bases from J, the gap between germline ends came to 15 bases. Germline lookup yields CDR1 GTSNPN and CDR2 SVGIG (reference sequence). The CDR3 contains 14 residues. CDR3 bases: TGTGCCTGGGGGGGGCCCTCGCGCGGAAACACCATATATTTT. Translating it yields CAWGGPSRGNTIYF.

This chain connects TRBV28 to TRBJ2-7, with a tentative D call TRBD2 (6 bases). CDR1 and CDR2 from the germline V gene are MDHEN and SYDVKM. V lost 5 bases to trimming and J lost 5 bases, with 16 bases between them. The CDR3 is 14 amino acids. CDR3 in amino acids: CASSLASGLHEQYF. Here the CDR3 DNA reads TGTGCCAGCAGTCTGGCCAGCGGGCTCCACGAGCAGTACTTC.

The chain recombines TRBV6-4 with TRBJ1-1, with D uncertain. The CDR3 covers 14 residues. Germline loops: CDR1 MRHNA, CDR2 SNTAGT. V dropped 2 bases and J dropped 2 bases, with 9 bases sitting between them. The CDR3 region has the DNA TGTGCCAGCAGTGACGGGGATGGTAACACTGAAGCTTTCTTT. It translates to CASSDGDGNTEAFF.

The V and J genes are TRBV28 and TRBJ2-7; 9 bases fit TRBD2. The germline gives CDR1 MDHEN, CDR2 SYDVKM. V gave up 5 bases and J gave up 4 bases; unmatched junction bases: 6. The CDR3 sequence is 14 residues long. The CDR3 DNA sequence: TGTGCCAGCAGTGGGGCGGGAGGGCTATACGAGCAGTACTTC. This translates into CASSGAGGLYEQYF.

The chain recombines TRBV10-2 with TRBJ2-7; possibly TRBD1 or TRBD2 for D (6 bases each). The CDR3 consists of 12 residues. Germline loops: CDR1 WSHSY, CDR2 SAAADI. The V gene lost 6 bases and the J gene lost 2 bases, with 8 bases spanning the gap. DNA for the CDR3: TGCGCCAGCAGAAGGGGGGCCTACGAGCAGTACTTC. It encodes CASRRGAYEQYF.

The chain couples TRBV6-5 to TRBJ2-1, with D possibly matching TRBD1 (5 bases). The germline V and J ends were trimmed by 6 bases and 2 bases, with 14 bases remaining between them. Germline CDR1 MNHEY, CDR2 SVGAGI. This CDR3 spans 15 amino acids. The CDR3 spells CASRPRQNTYNEQFF. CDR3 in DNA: TGTGCCAGCAGACCAAGACAGAATACCTACAATGAGCAGTTCTTC.

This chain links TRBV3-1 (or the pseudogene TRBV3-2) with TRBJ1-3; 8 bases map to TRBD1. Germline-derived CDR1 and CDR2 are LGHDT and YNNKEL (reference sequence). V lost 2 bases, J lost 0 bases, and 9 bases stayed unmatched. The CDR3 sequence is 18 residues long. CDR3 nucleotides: TGTGCCAGCAGCCAATTAGTTCGGACAGGGAGCTCTGGAAACACCATATATTTT. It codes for CASSQLVRTGSSGNTIYF.

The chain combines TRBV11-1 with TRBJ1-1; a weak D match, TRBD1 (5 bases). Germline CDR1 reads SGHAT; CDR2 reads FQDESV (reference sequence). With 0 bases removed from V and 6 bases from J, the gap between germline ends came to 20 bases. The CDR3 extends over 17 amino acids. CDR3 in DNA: TGTGCCAGCAGCTTAGCTAGGGGCCTCTCCCATCTTCCTGAAGCTTTCTTT. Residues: CASSLARGLSHLPEAFF.

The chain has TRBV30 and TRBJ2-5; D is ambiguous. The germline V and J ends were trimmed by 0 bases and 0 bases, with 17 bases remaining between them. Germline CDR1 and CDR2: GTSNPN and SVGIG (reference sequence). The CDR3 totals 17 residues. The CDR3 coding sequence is TGTGCCTGGAGTGTAAGACTCAATCGGGCACACCAAGAGACCCAGTACTTC. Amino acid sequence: CAWSVRLNRAHQETQYF. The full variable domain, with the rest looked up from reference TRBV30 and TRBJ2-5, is SQTIHQWPATLVQPVGSPLSLECTVEGTSNPNLYWYRQAAGRGLQLLFYSVGIGQISSEVPQNLSASRPQDRQFILSSKKLLLSDSGFYLCAWSVRLNRAHQETQYFGPGTRLLVL.

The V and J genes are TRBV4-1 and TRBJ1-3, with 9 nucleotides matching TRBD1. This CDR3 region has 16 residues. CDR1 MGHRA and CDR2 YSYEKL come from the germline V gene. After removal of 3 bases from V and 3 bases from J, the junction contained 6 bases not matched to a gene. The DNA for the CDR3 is TGCGCCAGCAGCCATCTCGGGACAGGGCTTGGAAACACCATATATTTT. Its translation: CASSHLGTGLGNTIYF.

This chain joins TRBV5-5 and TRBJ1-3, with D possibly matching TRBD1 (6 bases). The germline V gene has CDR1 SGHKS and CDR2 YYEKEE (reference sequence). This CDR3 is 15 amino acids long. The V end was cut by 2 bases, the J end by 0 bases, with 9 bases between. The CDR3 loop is CASSFGGGSGNTIYF. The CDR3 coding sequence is TGTGCCAGCAGCTTCGGGGGCGGCTCTGGAAACACCATATATTTT. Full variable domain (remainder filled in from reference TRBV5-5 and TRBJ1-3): DAGVTQSPTHLIKTRGQQVTLRCSPISGHKSVSWYQQVLGQGPQFIFQYYEKEERGRGNFPDRFSARQFPNYSSELNVNALLLGDSALYLCASSFGGGSGNTIYFGEGSWLTVV.

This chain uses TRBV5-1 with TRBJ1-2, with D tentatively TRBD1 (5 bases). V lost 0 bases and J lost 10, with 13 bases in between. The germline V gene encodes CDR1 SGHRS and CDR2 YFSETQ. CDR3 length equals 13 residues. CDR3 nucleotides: TGCGCCAGCAGCTTGGGTGTCAGGGACGACTACACCTTC. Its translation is CASSLGVRDDYTF.

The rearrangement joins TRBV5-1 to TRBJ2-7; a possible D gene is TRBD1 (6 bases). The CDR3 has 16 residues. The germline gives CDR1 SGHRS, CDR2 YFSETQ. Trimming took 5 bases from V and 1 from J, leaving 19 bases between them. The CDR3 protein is CASSWGPPQGSYEQYF. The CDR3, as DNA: TGCGCCAGCAGTTGGGGTCCCCCCCAGGGGTCCTACGAGCAGTACTTC.

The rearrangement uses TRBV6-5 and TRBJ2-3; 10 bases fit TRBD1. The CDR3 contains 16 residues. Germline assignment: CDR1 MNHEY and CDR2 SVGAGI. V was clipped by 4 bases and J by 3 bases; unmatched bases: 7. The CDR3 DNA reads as TGTGCCAGCAGTTTCTACGGGACAGGGGTTACAGATACGCAGTATTTT. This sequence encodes CASSFYGTGVTDTQYF.

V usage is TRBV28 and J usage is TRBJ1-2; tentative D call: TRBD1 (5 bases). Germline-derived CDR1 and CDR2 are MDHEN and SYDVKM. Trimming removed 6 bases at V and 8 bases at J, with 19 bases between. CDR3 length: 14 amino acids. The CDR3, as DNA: TGTGCCAGCAGCCCCAGCCCCGGCGGGGCGGGCTACACCTTC. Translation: CASSPSPGGAGYTF.

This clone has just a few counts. CDR3 DNA: TGTGCCAGCAGCACCGACAGAAGTTCACCCCTCCACTTT. Protein product: CASSTDRSSPLHF. The chain has TRBV7-3 and TRBJ1-6; D is possibly TRBD1 (5 bases). Per the germline V gene, CDR1 is SGHTA and CDR2 is FQGTGA. V was shortened by 5 bases and J by 9 bases, with 11 bases between the two germline ends. CDR3 length equals 13 residues.

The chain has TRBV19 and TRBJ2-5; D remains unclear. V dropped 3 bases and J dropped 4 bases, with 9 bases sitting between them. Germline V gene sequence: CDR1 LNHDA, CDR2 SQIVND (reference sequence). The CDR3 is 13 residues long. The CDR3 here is CASSIVGSETQYF. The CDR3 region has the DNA TGTGCCAGTAGTATCGTGGGGTCAGAGACCCAGTACTTC.